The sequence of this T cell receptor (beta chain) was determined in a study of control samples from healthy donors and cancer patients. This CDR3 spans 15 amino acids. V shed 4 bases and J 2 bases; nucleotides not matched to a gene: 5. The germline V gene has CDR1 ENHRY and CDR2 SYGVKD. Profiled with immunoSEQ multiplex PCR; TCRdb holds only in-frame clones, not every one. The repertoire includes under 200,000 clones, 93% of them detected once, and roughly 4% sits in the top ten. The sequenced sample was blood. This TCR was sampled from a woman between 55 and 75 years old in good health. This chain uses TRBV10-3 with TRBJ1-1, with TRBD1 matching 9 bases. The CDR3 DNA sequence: TGTGCCATCAGTGTTCTACAGGGGGCAAACACTGAAGCTTTCTTT. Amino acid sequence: CAISVLQGANTEAFF.